The 22 T cell receptor beta chains listed next were all sequenced from one sample in a study of PD-L1 blockade in urothelial cancer (dated by TCRdb to 2016 to 2017). The protocol used for the library was the immunoSEQ multiplex PCR assay. Here the immuneACCESS table is served through TCRdb, limited to in-frame sequences with V and J called. Missing clones are a known gap in these copies; in checked studies unresolved V genes cover under half, and the rest lacks a known reason. The sample yields under 35,000 clones; around nine tenths were counted once. The ten largest clones represent 1.5% to 2% of the sample. Sequenced here: PBMCs, sampled around atezolizumab (anti-PD-L1) treatment. All receptors derive from a man aged 50 to 59 with urothelial cancer.

In DNA, the CDR3 is TGTGCCAGCAGCTCAGGCGGGACTAGCGGGAGGGCCGGGTTCATCCAAGAGACCCAGTACTTC. Residues: CASSSGGTSGRAGFIQETQYF. The rearrangement links TRBV7-7 to TRBJ2-5; TRBD2 agrees at 16 bases. This CDR3 contains 21 residues. CDR1 is SSHAT, CDR2 FNYEAQ, per germline (reference sequence). The V segment lost 4 bases and the J segment 1 base; nucleotides outside the gene matches: 15. The complete variable domain, with remaining parts taken from reference TRBV7-7 and TRBJ2-5, reads GAGVSQSPRYKVTKRGQDVTLRCDPISSHATLYWYQQALGQGPEFLTYFNYEAQPDKSGLPSDRFSAERPEGSISTLTIQRTEQRDSAMYRCASSSGGTSGRAGFIQETQYFGPGTRLLVL.

For the CDR3, the DNA is TGTGCCAGCAGCCGTGGACTAGCGGGATGGGATACGCAGTATTTT. As protein: CASSRGLAGWDTQYF. V and J are TRBV11-2 and TRBJ2-3, with 12 bases that match TRBD2. With 5 bases clipped from V and 6 bases from J, the junction kept 6 bases outside the gene matches. This CDR3 spans 15 amino acids. CDR1 is SGHAT and CDR2 is FQNNGV in the germline V gene.

This chain uses TRBV2 with TRBJ2-5; 8 nucleotides match TRBD1. J gave up 2 bases and V 7 bases, and 12 bases lay outside the gene matches. The CDR3 is 16 residues long. Germline lookup yields CDR1 SNHLY and CDR2 FYNNEI. In DNA, the CDR3 is TGTGCCAGCAACACCCCTGGGACAGGCTTACAAGAGACCCAGTACTTC. Residues: CASNTPGTGLQETQYF. Combining the CDR3 with reference TRBV2 and TRBJ2-5 gives the whole variable domain EPEVTQTPSHQVTQMGQEVILRCVPISNHLYFYWYRQILGQKVEFLVSFYNNEISEKSEIFDDQFSVERPDGSNFTLKIRSTKLEDSAMYFCASNTPGTGLQETQYFGPGTRLLVL.

This chain joins TRBV27 and TRBJ2-1; D unresolved. The V end was cut by 3 bases, the J end by 8 bases, with 14 bases between. CDR1 MNHEY and CDR2 SMNVEV come from the germline V gene (reference sequence). This CDR3 region has 14 residues. The CDR3 protein is CASSFSNYRDEQFF. As DNA, the CDR3 is TGTGCCAGCAGTTTTTCAAATTACCGGGATGAGCAGTTCTTC.

The V and J genes are TRBV2 and TRBJ1-1; unclear D gene. CDR1 is SNHLY and CDR2 is FYNNEI in the germline V gene. V dropped 6 bases and J dropped 5 bases, with 19 bases sitting between them. CDR3 size: 15 residues. CDR3 amino acids: CASSDPGLARTEAFF. The CDR3 nucleotides read TGTGCCAGCAGCGACCCCGGGCTAGCGAGGACTGAAGCTTTCTTT.

This sequence joins TRBV6-1 and TRBJ1-2; 9 positions agree with TRBD1. V dropped 6 bases and J dropped 5; count of bases not matched to a gene: 7. CDR3 size: 14 residues. The germline V gene encodes CDR1 MNHNS and CDR2 SASEGT. This chain's CDR3 is CASSLDRGHYGYTF. CDR3 DNA sequence: TGTGCCAGCAGCCTGGACAGGGGCCATTATGGCTACACCTTC.

This clone has just a few counts. This chain joins TRBV10-2 and TRBJ2-7; TRBD2 aligns across 8 bases. The CDR3 runs to 14 residues. The V gene end was trimmed by 6 bases and the J gene end by 3 bases; junction bases not matched to a gene: 7. Germline loops: CDR1 WSHSY, CDR2 SAAADI. The DNA of the CDR3 is TGCGCCAGCAGAAGCGGGAGTTCCTTCTACGAGCAGTACTTC. Amino acids: CASRSGSSFYEQYF.

This clone was seen only a few times. CDR3 protein: CASSLGRGGTDTQYF. CDR3 DNA: TGTGCCAGCAGCTTAGGGCGGGGGGGAACAGATACGCAGTATTTT. The chain is built from TRBV11-1 and TRBJ2-3; 9 positions match TRBD2. The CDR3 consists of 15 residues. With 1 base clipped from V and 3 bases from J, the junction kept 2 bases outside the gene matches. Per germline, CDR1 SGHAT and CDR2 FQDESV (reference sequence). The full variable domain, its missing parts supplied by reference TRBV11-1 and TRBJ2-3, is EAEVAQSPRYKITEKSQAVAFWCDPISGHATLYWYRQILGQGPELLVQFQDESVVDDSQLPKDRFSAERLKGVDSTLKIQPAELGDSAMYLCASSLGRGGTDTQYFGPGTRLTVL.

The genes are TRBV7-2 and TRBJ2-7, with D possibly TRBD2 on 7 matching bases. This CDR3 is 15 amino acids long. Germline CDR1 SGHTA, CDR2 FQGNSA. V was trimmed by 3 bases and J by 0 bases, leaving 12 bases between them. CDR3: CASSLGGGGSYEQYF. As DNA, the CDR3 is TGTGCCAGCAGCTTGGGGGGAGGGGGCTCCTACGAGCAGTACTTC.

The V gene is TRBV6-5, the J gene TRBJ1-5, with D possibly being TRBD1 (6 bases). The CDR3 is 15 amino acids. The germline V gene encodes CDR1 MNHEY and CDR2 SVGAGI. The ends were cut back, 8 bases at V and 4 bases at J, with 18 bases in the middle. This CDR3 reads CASHKGVGGNQPQHF. DNA for the CDR3: TGTGCCAGCCACAAGGGGGTAGGGGGTAATCAGCCCCAGCATTTT.

The chain couples TRBV2 to TRBJ2-2, with TRBD1 identical over 7 bases. The ends lost 7 bases at V and 5 bases at J; junction bases unmatched: 19. The CDR3 consists of 18 residues. Germline V gene data show CDR1 as SNHLY and CDR2 as FYNNEI. In DNA form, the CDR3 reads TGTGCCAGCACCCGAAGGGAGTTACTAGGGGGCGAGACCGGGGAGCTGTTTTTT. Protein sequence: CASTRRELLGGETGELFF. Together with reference TRBV2 and TRBJ2-2, the CDR3 gives the full variable domain: EPEVTQTPSHQVTQMGQEVILRCVPISNHLYFYWYRQILGQKVEFLVSFYNNEISEKSEIFDDQFSVERPDGSNFTLKIRSTKLEDSAMYFCASTRRELLGGETGELFFGEGSRLTVL.

This clone was observed once. The gene calls are TRBV14 and TRBJ2-3, with 11 bases matching TRBD2. Germline V gene sequence: CDR1 SGHDN, CDR2 FVKESK. V trimming: 0 bases; J trimming: 6 bases; junction bases outside the gene matches: 11. This CDR3 contains 18 residues. CDR3 in amino acids: CASSQDRLAGGWVDTQYF. In DNA form, the CDR3 reads TGTGCCAGCAGCCAAGATCGTCTAGCGGGGGGCTGGGTGGATACGCAGTATTTT.

The chain carries TRBV5-1 and TRBJ2-1; 8 bases fit TRBD2. Germline values: CDR1 SGHRS, CDR2 YFSETQ. The V segment lost 1 base and the J segment 6 bases; nucleotides outside the gene matches: 3. There are 14 residues in the CDR3. CDR3 in DNA: TGCGCCAGCAGCTTGATAGCGGGACCCAATGAGCAGTTCTTC. Residues: CASSLIAGPNEQFF.

V is TRBV19 and J is TRBJ2-4; 7 nucleotides agree with TRBD2. The CDR3 consists of 13 residues. Per germline, CDR1 LNHDA and CDR2 SQIVND (reference sequence). The trim removed 3 bases at V and 9 bases at J, leaving 5 bases unmatched. The CDR3 is CASSMTSRVIQYF. CDR3 DNA: TGTGCCAGTAGTATGACTAGCCGGGTCATTCAGTACTTC.

The V and J genes are TRBV7-6 and TRBJ2-7; the match to TRBD1 covers 7 bases. V lost 4 bases, J lost 7 bases, and 13 bases stayed unmatched. CDR3 length: 15 amino acids. Per the germline V gene, CDR1 is SGHVS and CDR2 is FNYEAQ. CDR3 DNA sequence: TGTGCCAGCAGCTACTACCCCGGGACAGCTGGGGAGCAGTACTTC. This gives the protein CASSYYPGTAGEQYF.

The gene calls are TRBV19 and TRBJ1-2, with a possible D match to TRBD1 (6 bases). The CDR3 is 14 amino acids. Germline loops: CDR1 LNHDA, CDR2 SQIVND (reference sequence). Trimming shortened V by 2 bases and J by 4 bases, and 11 bases separated the two germline ends. In DNA, the CDR3 is TGTGCCAGTAGTATAACAGGGCTCGGCTATGGCTACACCTTC. It encodes CASSITGLGYGYTF.

The V gene is TRBV2, the J gene TRBJ2-1; 9 nucleotides match TRBD1. This CDR3 is built from 15 residues. Per germline, CDR1 SNHLY and CDR2 FYNNEI. Trimming took 4 bases from V and 6 from J; bases not matched to a gene: 7. The DNA for the CDR3 is TGTGCCAGCAGTGGATGGACAGGGGCGGCCAATGAGCAGTTCTTC. The encoded protein is CASSGWTGAANEQFF.

The rearrangement joins TRBV7-7 to TRBJ2-3; the D gene is possibly TRBD2 (5 bases). The CDR3 totals 14 residues. Germline V CDR1 and CDR2: SSHAT, FNYEAQ (reference sequence). Trimming stripped 5 bases from V and 3 bases from J, with 12 bases between. In nucleotides, the CDR3 is TGTGCCAGCAGCCAAAATCTAGCAACAGATACGCAGTATTTT. It specifies CASSQNLATDTQYF.

The CDR3 reads CATDSTATQYF. The CDR3 DNA reads as TGTGCCACCGACTCGACCGCTACCCAGTACTTC. The V gene is TRBV6-1, the J gene TRBJ2-5; D is unresolved. The CDR3 sequence is 11 residues long. Germline-derived CDR1 and CDR2 are MNHNS and SASEGT. The V end was cut by 10 bases, the J end by 8 bases, with 14 bases between.

This chain connects TRBV18 to TRBJ2-7; 15 bases are shared with TRBD2. The CDR3 has 17 residues. CDR1 is KGHSH and CDR2 is LQKENI in the germline V gene. V shed 6 bases and J 1 base; nucleotides not matched to a gene: 7. The CDR3 loop reads CASSSGLAGGFSYEQYF. The DNA for the CDR3 is TGTGCCAGCTCCTCCGGACTAGCGGGGGGGTTTTCCTACGAGCAGTACTTC.

This clone was counted only a few times. The chain employs TRBV7-9 and TRBJ2-3; TRBD1 agrees at 8 bases. J lost 8 bases, V lost 2 bases, and 6 bases had no gene match. The CDR3 has 14 amino acids. The germline V gene encodes CDR1 SEHNR and CDR2 FQNEAQ (reference sequence). The CDR3 DNA reads as TGTGCCAGCAGCTTAAGAACAGGGGGAGCTACGCAGTATTTT. It encodes CASSLRTGGATQYF.

V is TRBV7-6 and J is TRBJ2-1, with TRBD1 as a possible D gene (5 bases). Trimming left V 2 bases short and J 9 bases short, with 8 bases between. The CDR3 spans 12 residues. CDR1 SGHVS and CDR2 FNYEAQ come from the germline V gene. CDR3 nucleotides: TGTGCCAGCAGCTTACCTCAGGGTGAGCAGTTCTTC. This encodes CASSLPQGEQFF.